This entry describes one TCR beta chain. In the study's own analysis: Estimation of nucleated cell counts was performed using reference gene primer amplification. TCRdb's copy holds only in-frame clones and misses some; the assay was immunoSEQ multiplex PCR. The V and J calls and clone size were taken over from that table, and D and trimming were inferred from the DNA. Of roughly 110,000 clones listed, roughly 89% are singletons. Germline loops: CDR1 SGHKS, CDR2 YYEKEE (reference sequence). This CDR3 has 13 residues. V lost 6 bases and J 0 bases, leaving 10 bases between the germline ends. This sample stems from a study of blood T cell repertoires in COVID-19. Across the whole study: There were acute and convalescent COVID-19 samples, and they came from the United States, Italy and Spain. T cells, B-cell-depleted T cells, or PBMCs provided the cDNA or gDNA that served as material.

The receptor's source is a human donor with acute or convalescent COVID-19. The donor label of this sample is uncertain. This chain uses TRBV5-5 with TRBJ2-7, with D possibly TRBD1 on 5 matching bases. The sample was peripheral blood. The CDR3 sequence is CASKTGASYEQYF. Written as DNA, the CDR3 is TGTGCCAGCAAAACAGGAGCCTCCTACGAGCAGTACTTC.